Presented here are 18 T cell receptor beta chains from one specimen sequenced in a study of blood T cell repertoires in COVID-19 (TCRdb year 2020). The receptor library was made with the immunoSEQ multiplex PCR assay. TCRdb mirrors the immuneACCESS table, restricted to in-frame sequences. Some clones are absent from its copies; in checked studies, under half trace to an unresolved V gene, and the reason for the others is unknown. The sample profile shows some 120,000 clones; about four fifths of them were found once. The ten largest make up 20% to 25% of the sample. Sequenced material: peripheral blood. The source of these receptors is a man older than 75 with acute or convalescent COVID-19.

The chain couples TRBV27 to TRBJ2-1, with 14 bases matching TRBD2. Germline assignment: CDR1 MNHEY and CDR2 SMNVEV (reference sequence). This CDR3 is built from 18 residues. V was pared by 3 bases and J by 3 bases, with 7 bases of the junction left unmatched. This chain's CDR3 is CASSFIRTSGGIYNEQFF. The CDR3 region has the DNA TGTGCCAGCAGTTTCATCAGGACTAGCGGGGGGATCTACAATGAGCAGTTCTTC.

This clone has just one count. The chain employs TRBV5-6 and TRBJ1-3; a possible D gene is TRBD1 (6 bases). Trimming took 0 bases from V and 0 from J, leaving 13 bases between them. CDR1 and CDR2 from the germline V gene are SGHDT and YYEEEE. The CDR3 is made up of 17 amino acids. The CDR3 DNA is TGTGCCAGCAGCTTGGGACAGGTACTTTTCTCTGGAAACACCATATATTTT. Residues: CASSLGQVLFSGNTIYF.

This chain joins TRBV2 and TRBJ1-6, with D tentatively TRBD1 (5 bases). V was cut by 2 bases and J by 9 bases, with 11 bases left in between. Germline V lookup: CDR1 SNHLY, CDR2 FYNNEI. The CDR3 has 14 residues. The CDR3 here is CASSEQGTGSPLHF. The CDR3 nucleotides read TGTGCCAGCAGTGAACAAGGGACTGGTTCACCCCTCCACTTT.

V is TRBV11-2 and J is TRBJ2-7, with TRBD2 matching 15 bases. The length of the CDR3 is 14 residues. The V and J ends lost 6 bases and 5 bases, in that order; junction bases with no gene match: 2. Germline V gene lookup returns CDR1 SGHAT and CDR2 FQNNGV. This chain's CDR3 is CASRGLAGGNEQYF. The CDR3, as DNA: TGTGCCAGCAGGGGACTAGCGGGGGGCAACGAGCAGTACTTC. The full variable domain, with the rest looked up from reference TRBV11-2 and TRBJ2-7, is EAGVAQSPRYKIIEKRQSVAFWCNPISGHATLYWYQQILGQGPKLLIQFQNNGVVDDSQLPKDRFSAERLKGVDSTLKIQPAKLEDSAVYLCASRGLAGGNEQYFGPGTRLTVT.

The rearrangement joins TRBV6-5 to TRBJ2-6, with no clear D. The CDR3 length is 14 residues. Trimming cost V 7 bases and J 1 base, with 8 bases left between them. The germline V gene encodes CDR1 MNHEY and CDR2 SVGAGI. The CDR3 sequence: CASKPVSGANVLTF. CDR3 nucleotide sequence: TGTGCCAGCAAACCGGTATCTGGGGCCAACGTCCTGACTTTC.

This chain's CDR3 is CASTSEGRLAKYEQYF. CDR3 DNA sequence: TGTGCCAGCACTAGTGAGGGCCGGCTAGCGAAGTACGAGCAGTACTTC. The V and J genes are TRBV6-4 and TRBJ2-7, with D possibly matching TRBD2 (6 bases). The CDR3 runs to 16 residues. Germline CDR1 and CDR2: MRHNA and SNTAGT. V was clipped by 7 bases and J by 4 bases, with 23 bases between them.

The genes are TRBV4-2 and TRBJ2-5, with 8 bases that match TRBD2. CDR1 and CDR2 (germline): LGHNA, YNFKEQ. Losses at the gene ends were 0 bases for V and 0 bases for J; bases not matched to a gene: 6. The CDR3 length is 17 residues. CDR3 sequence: CASSQELAGLNQETQYF. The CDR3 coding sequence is TGTGCCAGCAGCCAAGAGTTAGCGGGGCTAAACCAAGAGACCCAGTACTTC.

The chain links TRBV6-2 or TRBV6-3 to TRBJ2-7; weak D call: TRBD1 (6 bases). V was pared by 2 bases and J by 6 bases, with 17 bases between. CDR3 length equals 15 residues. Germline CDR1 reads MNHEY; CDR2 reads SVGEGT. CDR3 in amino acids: CASSYRPGVRPEQYF. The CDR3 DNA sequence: TGTGCCAGCAGTTACCGGCCAGGGGTCCGTCCCGAGCAGTACTTC.

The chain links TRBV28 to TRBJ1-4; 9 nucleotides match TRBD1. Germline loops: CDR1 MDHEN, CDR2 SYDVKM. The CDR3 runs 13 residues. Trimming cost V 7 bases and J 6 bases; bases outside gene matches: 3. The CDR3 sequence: CASTRQGDEKLFF. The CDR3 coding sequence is TGTGCCAGCACCCGACAGGGGGATGAAAAACTGTTTTTT. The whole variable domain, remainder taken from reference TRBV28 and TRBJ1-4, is DVKVTQSSRYLVKRTGEKVFLECVQDMDHENMFWYRQDPGLGLRLIYFSYDVKMKEKGDIPEGYSVSREKKERFSLILESASTNQTSMYLCASTRQGDEKLFFGSGTQLSVL.

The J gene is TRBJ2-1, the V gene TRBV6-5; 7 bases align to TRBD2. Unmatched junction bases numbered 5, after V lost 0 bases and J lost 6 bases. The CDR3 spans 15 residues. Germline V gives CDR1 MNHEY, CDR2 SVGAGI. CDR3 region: CASSYSREGSNEQFF. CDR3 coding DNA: TGTGCCAGCAGTTACTCGAGGGAGGGGAGCAATGAGCAGTTCTTC.

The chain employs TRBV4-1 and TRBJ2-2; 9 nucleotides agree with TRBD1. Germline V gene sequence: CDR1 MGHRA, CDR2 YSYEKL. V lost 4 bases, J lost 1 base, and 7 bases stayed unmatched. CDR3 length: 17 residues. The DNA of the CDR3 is TGCGCCAGCAGCCTCACACAGACAGGGGGGAACACCGGGGAGCTGTTTTTT. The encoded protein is CASSLTQTGGNTGELFF.

CDR3 nucleotides: TGTGCTAGTGGTTTGGCACCTCGGGTTGAAGCTTTCTTT. Protein sequence: CASGLAPRVEAFF. The J gene is TRBJ1-1, the V gene TRBV12-5; no firm D call. Per germline, CDR1 LGHNT and CDR2 FRNRAP. Deletions cut 1 base from V and 7 bases from J, with 10 bases between. CDR3 size: 13 residues.

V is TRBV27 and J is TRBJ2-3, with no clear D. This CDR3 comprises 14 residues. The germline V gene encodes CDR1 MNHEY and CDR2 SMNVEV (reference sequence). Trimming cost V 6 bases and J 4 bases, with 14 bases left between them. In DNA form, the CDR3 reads TGTGCCAGCAGGGTGTCCGAGGCGGCAGATACGCAGTATTTT. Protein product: CASRVSEAADTQYF.

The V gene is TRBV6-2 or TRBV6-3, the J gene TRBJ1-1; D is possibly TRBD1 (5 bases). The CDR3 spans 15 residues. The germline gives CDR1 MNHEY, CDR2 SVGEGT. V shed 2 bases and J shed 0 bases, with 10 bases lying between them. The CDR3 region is CASSYGGVMNTEAFF. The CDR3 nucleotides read TGTGCCAGCAGTTACGGGGGGGTGATGAACACTGAAGCTTTCTTT.

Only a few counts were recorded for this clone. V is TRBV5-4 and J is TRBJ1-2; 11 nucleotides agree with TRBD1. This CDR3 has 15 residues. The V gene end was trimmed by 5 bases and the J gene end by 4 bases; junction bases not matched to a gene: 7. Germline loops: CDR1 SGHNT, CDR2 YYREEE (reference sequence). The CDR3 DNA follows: TGTGCCAGCAGGCCCGGACAGGGGGCGCCCTATGGCTACACCTTC. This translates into CASRPGQGAPYGYTF.

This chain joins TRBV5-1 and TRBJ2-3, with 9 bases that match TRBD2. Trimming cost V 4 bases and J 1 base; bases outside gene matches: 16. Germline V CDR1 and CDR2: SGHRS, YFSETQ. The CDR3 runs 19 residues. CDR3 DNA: TGCGCCAGCAGCCTTGCCGGACGGATGGCGGGGGGGGGCACAGATACGCAGTATTTT. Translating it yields CASSLAGRMAGGGTDTQYF.

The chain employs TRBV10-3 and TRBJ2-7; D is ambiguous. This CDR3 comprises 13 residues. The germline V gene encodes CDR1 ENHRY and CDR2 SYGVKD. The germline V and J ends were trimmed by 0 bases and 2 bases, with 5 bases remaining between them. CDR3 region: CAISESQAYEQYF. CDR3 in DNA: TGTGCCATCAGTGAGTCCCAGGCCTACGAGCAGTACTTC.

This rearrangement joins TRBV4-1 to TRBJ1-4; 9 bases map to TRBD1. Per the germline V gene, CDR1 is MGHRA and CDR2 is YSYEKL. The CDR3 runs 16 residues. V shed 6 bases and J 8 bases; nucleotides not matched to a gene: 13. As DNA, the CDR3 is TGCGCCAGCAGAGCAACCGGGACAGGGCTCGGAGAAAAACTGTTTTTT. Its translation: CASRATGTGLGEKLFF.